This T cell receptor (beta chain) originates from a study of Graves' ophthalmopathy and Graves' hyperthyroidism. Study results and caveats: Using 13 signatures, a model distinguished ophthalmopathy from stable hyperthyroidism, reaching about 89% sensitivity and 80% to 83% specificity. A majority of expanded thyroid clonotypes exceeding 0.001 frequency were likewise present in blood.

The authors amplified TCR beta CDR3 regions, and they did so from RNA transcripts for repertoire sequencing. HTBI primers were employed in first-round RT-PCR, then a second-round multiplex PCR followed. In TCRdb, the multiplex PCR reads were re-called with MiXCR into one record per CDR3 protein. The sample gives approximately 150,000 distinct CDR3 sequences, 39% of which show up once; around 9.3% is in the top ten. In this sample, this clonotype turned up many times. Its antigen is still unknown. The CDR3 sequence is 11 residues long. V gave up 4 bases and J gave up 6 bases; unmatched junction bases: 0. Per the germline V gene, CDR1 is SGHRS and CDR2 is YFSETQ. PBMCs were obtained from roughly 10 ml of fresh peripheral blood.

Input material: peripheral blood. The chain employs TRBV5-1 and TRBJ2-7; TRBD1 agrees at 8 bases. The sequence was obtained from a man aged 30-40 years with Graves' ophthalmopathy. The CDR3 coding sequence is TGCGCCAGCAGCGGGACAGGCGAGCAGTACTTC. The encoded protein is CASSGTGEQYF.